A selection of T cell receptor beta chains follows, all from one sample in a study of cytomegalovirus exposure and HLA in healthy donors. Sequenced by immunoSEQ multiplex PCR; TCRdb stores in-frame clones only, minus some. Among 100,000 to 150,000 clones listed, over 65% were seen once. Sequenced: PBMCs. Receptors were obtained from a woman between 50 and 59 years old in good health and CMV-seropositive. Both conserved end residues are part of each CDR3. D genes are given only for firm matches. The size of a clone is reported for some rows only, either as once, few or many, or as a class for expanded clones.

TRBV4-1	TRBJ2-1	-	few	TGCGCCAGCAGCCAAGATAAACGGTCGGGTGAGCAGTTCTTC	CASSQDKRSGEQFF
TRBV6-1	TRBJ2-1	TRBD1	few	TGTGCCAGCAGCCCGAGGGACAGGGCCGACAATGAGCAGTTCTTC	CASSPRDRADNEQFF
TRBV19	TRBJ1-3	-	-	TGTGCCAGTAGTCCGCCGCGGGGGTATGGAAACACCATATATTTT	CASSPPRGYGNTIYF
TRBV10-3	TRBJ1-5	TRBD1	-	TGTGCCATCAGTGAGTCGTCGACAGGGAAGGGCTCCGAGCATTTT	CAISESSTGKGSEHF
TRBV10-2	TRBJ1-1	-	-	TGCGCCAGCAGACAGGGAAGGACTGAAGCTTTCTTT	CASRQGRTEAFF
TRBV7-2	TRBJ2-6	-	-	TGTGCCAGCAGCTTAGGGGCCTCTGGGGCCAACGTCCTGACTTTC	CASSLGASGANVLTF
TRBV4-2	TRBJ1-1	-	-	TGTGCCAGCACCTCCTCGTGGCAGGGGAGTACTGAAGCTTTCTTT	CASTSSWQGSTEAFF
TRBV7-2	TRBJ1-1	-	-	TGTGCCAGCAGCTTAGCTTGGACAGTGAACACTGAAGCTTTCTTT	CASSLAWTVNTEAFF
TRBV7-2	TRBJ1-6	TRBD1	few	TGTGCCAGCAGCTCTGGGACAGCTAATTCACCCCTCCACTTT	CASSSGTANSPLHF
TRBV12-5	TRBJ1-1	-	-	TGTGCTAGTGGCCTACAGGGTGGAGACACTGAAGCTTTCTTT	CASGLQGGDTEAFF
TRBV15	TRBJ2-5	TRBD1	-	TGTGCCACCAGCAGTTCCAACAGGGGGCAAGAGACCCAGTACTTC	CATSSSNRGQETQYF
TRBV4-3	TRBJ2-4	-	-	TGCGCCAGCAGCCAAGCACTGGGGGGCATTCAGTACTTC	CASSQALGGIQYF
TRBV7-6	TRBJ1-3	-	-	TGTGCCAGCAGCTCTGGAGTTGGAAACACCATATATTTT	CASSSGVGNTIYF
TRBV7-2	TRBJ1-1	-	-	TGTGCCAGCAGCTTGCCCTTTGGAGGGTACACTGAAGCTTTCTTT	CASSLPFGGYTEAFF
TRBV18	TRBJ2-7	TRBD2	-	TGTGCCAGCTCACCAAATGAACTAGCGGGGTCCGAGCAGTACTTC	CASSPNELAGSEQYF
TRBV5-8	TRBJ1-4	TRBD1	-	TGTGCCAGCAGCAAACAGGGGGCTACTAATGAAAAACTGTTTTTT	CASSKQGATNEKLFF
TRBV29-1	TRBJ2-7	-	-	TGCAGCGTTGAGGAGTACGAGCAGTACTTC	CSVEEYEQYF
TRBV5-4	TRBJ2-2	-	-	TGTGCCAGCAGCTTGGACAGTCAGAACACCGGGGAGCTGTTTTTT	CASSLDSQNTGELFF
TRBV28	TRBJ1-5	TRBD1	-	TGTGCCAGCAGTTTGACAGGGGGGAGCAATCAGCCCCAGCATTTT	CASSLTGGSNQPQHF
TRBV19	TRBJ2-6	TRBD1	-	TGTGCCAGTAGTATTCTTGGGACAGAGTTTCTCTCTGGGGCCAACGTCCTGACTTTC	CASSILGTEFLSGANVLTF
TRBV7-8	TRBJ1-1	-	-	TGTGCCAGCAGCCTCGCACAGTTTACGAACACTGAAGCTTTCTTT	CASSLAQFTNTEAFF
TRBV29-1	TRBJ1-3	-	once	TGCAGCGTTGATCTCGGGGGCTCTGGAAACACCATATATTTT	CSVDLGGSGNTIYF
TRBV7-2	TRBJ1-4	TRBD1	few	TGTGCCAGCAGCTCACAGGGGGCCTTTTCAACTAATGAAAAACTGTTTTTT	CASSSQGAFSTNEKLFF
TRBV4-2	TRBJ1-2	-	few	TGTGCCAGCAGCCAAGAGGGCGGGGGAATGTGGTATGGCTACACCTTC	CASSQEGGGMWYGYTF
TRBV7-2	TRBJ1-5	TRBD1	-	TGTGCCAGCAGCCGGACAGGGGGGAGGGTCAATCAGCCCCAGCATTTT	CASSRTGGRVNQPQHF